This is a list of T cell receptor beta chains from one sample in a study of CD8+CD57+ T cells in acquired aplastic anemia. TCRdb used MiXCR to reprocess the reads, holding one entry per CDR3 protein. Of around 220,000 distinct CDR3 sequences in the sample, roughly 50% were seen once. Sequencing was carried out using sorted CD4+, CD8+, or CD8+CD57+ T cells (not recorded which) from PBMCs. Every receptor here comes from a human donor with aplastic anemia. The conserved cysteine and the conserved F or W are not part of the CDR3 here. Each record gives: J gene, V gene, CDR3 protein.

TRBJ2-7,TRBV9,ASSGTGGAIYEQY
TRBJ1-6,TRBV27,ASREQGSYNSPLH
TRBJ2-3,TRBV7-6,ASSLVQADTQY
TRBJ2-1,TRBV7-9,ASSSASGGNEQF
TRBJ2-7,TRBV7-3,ASRATTGGARDEQY
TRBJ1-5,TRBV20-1,SVLTGREEYSNQPQH
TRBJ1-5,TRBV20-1,SAREGRGAVQPQH
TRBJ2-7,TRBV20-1,SAVQGFEQY
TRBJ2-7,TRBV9,ASSFRADEQY
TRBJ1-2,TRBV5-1,ASNQSPGRSYGYT
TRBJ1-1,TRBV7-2,ASRGTYRGDTEAF
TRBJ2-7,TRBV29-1,SVEDPNTGTGTYEQY
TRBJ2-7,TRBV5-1,ASSFRDESSYEQY
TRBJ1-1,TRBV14,ASGPRQGARTEAF
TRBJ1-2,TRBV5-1,ASSQGPSDYGYT
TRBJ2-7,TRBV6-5,ASKKGQAESEQY
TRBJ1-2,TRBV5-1,ASSLEGTRNYGYT
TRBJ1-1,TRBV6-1,ASSSDDRGNTEAF
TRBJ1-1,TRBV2,ASSGSFQEDTEAF
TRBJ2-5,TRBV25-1,ASEAGQVGVRETQY
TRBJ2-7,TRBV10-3,AISARGPSYEQY
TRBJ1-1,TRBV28,ASSLNQPGAGGEAF
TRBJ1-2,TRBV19,ASRDSSLGGAVNYGYT
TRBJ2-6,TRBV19,ASKGGLYSGANVLT
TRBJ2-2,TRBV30,AWSVGGVDTGELF
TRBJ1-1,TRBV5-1,ASSSGQLMNTEAF
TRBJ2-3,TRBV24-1,ATSGTGITTDTQY
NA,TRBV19,ASRGGATGFDEQF
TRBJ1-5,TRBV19,ASSGNRENQPQH
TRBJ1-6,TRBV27,ASSLSGQYNSPLH
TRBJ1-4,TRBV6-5,ASGKTGGENEKLF
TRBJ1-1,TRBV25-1,ASSTTTRNTEAF
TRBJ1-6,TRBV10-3,AIGEVPPLH
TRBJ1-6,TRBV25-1,ASSLSAASPLH
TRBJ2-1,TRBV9,ASSTNSGVGEQF
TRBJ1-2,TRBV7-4,ASSLERRGLSGYT
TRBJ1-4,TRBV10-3,ASAGYQGEKPF
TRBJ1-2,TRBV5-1,ASSQALGPGYT
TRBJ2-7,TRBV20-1,SAPQVLRAPYEQY
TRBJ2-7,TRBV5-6,ASSSGTGRHRQY
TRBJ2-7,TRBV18,ASSPITGTGSCEQY
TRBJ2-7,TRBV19,ASRSPLSYEQY
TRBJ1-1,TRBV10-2,ASKFEGWSGEAF
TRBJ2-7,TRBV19,ASGLGTLY
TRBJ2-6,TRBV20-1,SARRQGSSGANVLT
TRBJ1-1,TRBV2,ASSEALGQVYEAF
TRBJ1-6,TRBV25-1,ASSELDRLDSPLH
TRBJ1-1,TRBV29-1,SVSTEGTEAF
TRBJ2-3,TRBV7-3,ASSRSRGTDEQY
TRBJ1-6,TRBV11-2,ASSKTGPPNSPLH
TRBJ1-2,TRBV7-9,ASNQGADEY
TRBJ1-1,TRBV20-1,SAPEGGKSTEAF
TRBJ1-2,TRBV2,ASSPDRVYGYT
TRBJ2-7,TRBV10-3,AIKMSGQRVYKQY
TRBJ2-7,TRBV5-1,ASTWTGQRVYEQY
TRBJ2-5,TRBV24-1,ATSDFRETQY
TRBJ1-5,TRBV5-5,ASSLAVRAYSNQPQH